Shown below are 25 T cell receptor beta chains from a single sample sequenced in a study of blood T cell repertoires in COVID-19. Assay: immunoSEQ multiplex PCR; the TCRdb copy retains only in-frame clones and omits some. This sample yields 300,000 to 400,000 clones, of which roughly 90% are seen a single time; less than 3.5% belongs to the top ten. Material: peripheral blood. The origin of the receptors is a woman in her 30s with COVID-19, enrolled during active disease.

J is TRBJ2-7 and V is TRBV3-1 (or the pseudogene TRBV3-2); D not resolved. Germline V gives CDR1 LGHDT, CDR2 YNNKEL (reference sequence). Trimming shortened V by 0 bases and J by 0 bases, and 9 bases separated the two germline ends. The CDR3 is 15 residues long. CDR3 DNA sequence: TGTGCCAGCAGCCAAGAAATACAGAGCTCCTACGAGCAGTACTTC. It encodes CASSQEIQSSYEQYF.

This chain uses TRBV27 with TRBJ2-7; 7 bases fit TRBD1. This CDR3 has 16 amino acids. CDR1 and CDR2 (germline): MNHEY, SMNVEV (reference sequence). The junction had 10 bases not matched to a gene; V was cut back by 3 bases and J by 2 bases. CDR3 residues: CASSFAGTAITYEQYF. Here the CDR3 DNA reads TGTGCCAGCAGTTTCGCCGGGACAGCCATTACCTACGAGCAGTACTTC.

This chain links TRBV5-8 with TRBJ1-5; 9 nucleotides match TRBD1. Germline V gene lookup returns CDR1 SGHTS and CDR2 YDEGEE. With 5 bases clipped from V and 6 bases from J, the junction kept 9 bases outside the gene matches. The CDR3 contains 15 residues. CDR3 sequence: CASSFTGTGIQPQHF. Written as DNA, the CDR3 is TGTGCCAGCAGTTTTACCGGGACAGGGATTCAGCCCCAGCATTTT.

V usage is TRBV6-1 and J usage is TRBJ2-1; possibly TRBD2 for D (5 bases). This CDR3 is 15 amino acids long. CDR1 and CDR2 from the germline V gene are MNHNS and SASEGT. Trimming removed 3 bases from V and 8 bases from J, with 17 bases in between. In DNA form, the CDR3 reads TGTGCCAGCAGTGAGCGGCGGACCATTAGCGATGAGCAGTTCTTC. It is translated as CASSERRTISDEQFF.

The chain combines TRBV5-6 with TRBJ2-1, with D uncertain. Germline assignment: CDR1 SGHDT and CDR2 YYEEEE. The CDR3 is made up of 17 amino acids. Deletions cut 3 bases from V and 3 bases from J, with 19 bases between. CDR3 nucleotides: TGTGCCAGCAGCTCCGGAGAGACGGTCCTCTACTACAATGAGCAGTTCTTC. It specifies CASSSGETVLYYNEQFF.

The V call is TRBV5-1, the J call TRBJ2-5; 7 nucleotides match TRBD1. This CDR3 contains 14 residues. Germline CDR1 and CDR2: SGHRS and YFSETQ. The J segment lost 4 bases and the V segment lost 4 bases, leaving 7 bases of the junction unmatched. This chain's CDR3 is CASSRTGVRETQYF. CDR3 nucleotide sequence: TGCGCCAGCAGCCGAACAGGGGTTAGAGAGACCCAGTACTTC.

Of note for this clone: In the same sample, other DNA sequences code for this CDR3. The CDR3 here is CASSEAGAGYGYTF. The CDR3 region has the DNA TGTGCCAGCAGTGAAGCTGGGGCAGGCTATGGCTACACCTTC. The chain uses TRBV6-1 and TRBJ1-2; perhaps TRBD1 as D (5 bases). In germline, CDR1 is MNHNS, CDR2 SASEGT. The CDR3 sequence is 14 residues long. The V and J ends lost 0 bases and 4 bases respectively, with 9 bases between them.

V and J are TRBV5-8 and TRBJ1-5; 7 bases map to TRBD1. Germline CDR1 reads SGHTS; CDR2 reads YDEGEE. Trimming took 3 bases from V and 3 from J; bases not matched to a gene: 6. This CDR3 has 15 residues. The DNA for the CDR3 is TGTGCCAGCAGCTGGGGAACAGGGGCCAATCAGCCCCAGCATTTT. This encodes CASSWGTGANQPQHF. Full variable domain (outside the CDR3, taken from reference TRBV5-8 and TRBJ1-5): EAGVTQSPTHLIKTRGQQATLRCSPISGHTSVYWYQQALGLGLQFLLWYDEGEERNRGNFPPRFSGRQFPNYSSELNVNALELEDSALYLCASSWGTGANQPQHFGDGTRLSIL.

This rearrangement joins TRBV19 to TRBJ1-1; 7 bases are shared with TRBD1. The CDR3 has 14 residues. The germline V gene has CDR1 LNHDA and CDR2 SQIVND (reference sequence). The V gene end was trimmed by 4 bases and the J gene end by 1 base; junction bases not matched to a gene: 3. This CDR3 reads CASSKTGPNTEAFF. CDR3 DNA: TGTGCCAGTAGTAAGACAGGGCCGAACACTGAAGCTTTCTTT.

This clone was observed a single time. The chain joins TRBV7-6 to TRBJ2-7, with TRBD1 matching 7 bases. CDR3 length: 15 amino acids. Unmatched junction bases numbered 10, after V lost 5 bases and J lost 3 bases. Germline V lookup: CDR1 SGHVS, CDR2 FNYEAQ. CDR3 sequence (DNA): TGTGCCAGCAGCCTAAAGCCGGGACAGAACTACGAGCAGTACTTC. This encodes CASSLKPGQNYEQYF.

This chain joins TRBV9 and TRBJ2-7; TRBD2 aligns across 10 bases. This CDR3 comprises 15 residues. V lost 0 bases to trimming and J lost 7 bases; unmatched junction nucleotides: 7. Germline V gene sequence: CDR1 SGDLS, CDR2 YYNGEE. The CDR3 sequence is CASSVGASGSSEQYF. CDR3 DNA: TGTGCCAGCAGCGTAGGGGCTAGCGGGAGCAGTGAGCAGTACTTC.

The chain couples TRBV5-4 to TRBJ1-2; 9 bases map to TRBD1. The germline CDR1 and CDR2 sequences are SGHNT and YYREEE (reference sequence). With V trimmed by 4 bases and J by 7 bases, 17 bases remained unmatched. CDR3 length: 17 amino acids. CDR3 in DNA: TGTGCCAGCAGCCCCGGGAGGGGAGGACAGGGGACCGCTGGCTACACCTTC. Protein sequence: CASSPGRGGQGTAGYTF.

The rearrangement joins TRBV7-3 to TRBJ2-5; D call uncertain. The CDR3 has 13 amino acids. Trimming shortened V by 2 bases and J by 3 bases, and 7 bases separated the two germline ends. In germline, CDR1 is SGHTA, CDR2 FQGTGA. The CDR3 sequence is CASSLSTEETQYF. Here the CDR3 DNA reads TGTGCCAGCAGCTTATCTACAGAAGAGACCCAGTACTTC.

V gene TRBV27 combines with J gene TRBJ2-7, with 8 bases lining up with TRBD1. After removal of 2 bases from V and 5 bases from J, the junction contained 11 bases not matched to a gene. This CDR3 spans 16 amino acids. Germline assignment: CDR1 MNHEY and CDR2 SMNVEV (reference sequence). The CDR3 region is CASSLLPGQAFDEQYF. The DNA for the CDR3 is TGTGCCAGCAGTTTACTACCGGGACAGGCTTTCGACGAGCAGTACTTC.

The CDR3 bases are TGTGCCAGCAGTGACCAGGGGGTGAGCAATCAGCCCCAGCATTTT. This encodes CASSDQGVSNQPQHF. The chain joins TRBV6-1 to TRBJ1-5, with 7 nucleotides matching TRBD1. This CDR3 comprises 15 residues. CDR1 MNHNS and CDR2 SASEGT come from the germline V gene. J lost 1 base, V lost 3 bases, and 3 bases had no gene match.

The chain couples TRBV5-6 to TRBJ2-1; tentative D call: TRBD1 (5 bases). The V gene's germline CDR1 is SGHDT and CDR2 YYEEEE. The V gene lost 5 bases and the J gene lost 9 bases, with 12 bases spanning the gap. The CDR3 has 12 amino acids. The CDR3 region has the DNA TGTGCCAGCAGTTTCCCCCAGGGTGAGCAGTTCTTC. Encoded protein: CASSFPQGEQFF.

This sequence joins TRBV3-1 (or the pseudogene TRBV3-2) and TRBJ2-2, with 7 bases that match TRBD2. CDR3 size: 15 residues. The J segment lost 6 bases and the V segment lost 3 bases, leaving 7 bases of the junction unmatched. CDR1 and CDR2 (germline): LGHDT, YNNKEL (reference sequence). The CDR3 sequence: CASSHRGEGAGELFF. DNA of the CDR3: TGTGCCAGCAGCCATAGAGGGGAGGGAGCCGGGGAGCTGTTTTTT.

The chain has TRBV3-1 (or the pseudogene TRBV3-2) and TRBJ2-7, with TRBD2 identical over 8 bases. V lost 1 base to trimming and J lost 6 bases; unmatched junction nucleotides: 11. This CDR3 comprises 16 residues. CDR1 is LGHDT and CDR2 is YNNKEL in the germline V gene (reference sequence). Here the CDR3 reads CASSQGVSSGRGEQYF. In nucleotides, the CDR3 is TGTGCCAGCAGCCAAGGGGTTTCGAGCGGGAGAGGCGAGCAGTACTTC.

The chain employs TRBV3-1 (or the pseudogene TRBV3-2) and TRBJ1-2; D unclear. The CDR3 is 13 residues long. V was cut by 1 base and J by 5 bases, with 8 bases left in between. CDR1 is LGHDT and CDR2 is YNNKEL in the germline V gene (reference sequence). The CDR3 is CASSQVAGYGYTF. Written as DNA, the CDR3 is TGTGCCAGCAGCCAAGTAGCCGGGTATGGCTACACCTTC.

This clone showed up just once. The chain is built from TRBV6-6 and TRBJ2-5; 11 positions match TRBD2. Trimming took 6 bases from V and 3 from J; bases not matched to a gene: 6. From germline, CDR1 is MNHNY and CDR2 SVGAGI (reference sequence). The CDR3 spans 15 residues. The CDR3 DNA reads as TGTGCCAGCAGAAGACTAGCGGGAATCGAAGAGACCCAGTACTTC. This translates into CASRRLAGIEETQYF.

This chain joins TRBV10-3 and TRBJ1-6; perhaps TRBD1 as D (5 bases). Trimming took 6 bases from V and 1 from J, leaving 13 bases between them. Germline-derived CDR1 and CDR2 are ENHRY and SYGVKD. The CDR3 is made up of 16 amino acids. CDR3 nucleotide sequence: TGTGCCATCAGGGAGCCTCAGGGTTCCTATAATTCACCCCTCCACTTT. This gives the protein CAIREPQGSYNSPLHF.

This clone showed up just once. This chain joins TRBV19 and TRBJ1-5, with TRBD1 matching over 7 bases. The CDR3 length is 15 residues. CDR1 is LNHDA and CDR2 is SQIVND in the germline V gene (reference sequence). V lost 1 base to trimming and J lost 7 bases; unmatched junction nucleotides: 7. Here the CDR3 reads CASSIGDSHLQPQHF. The CDR3 bases are TGTGCCAGTAGTATAGGGGACAGCCATCTCCAGCCCCAGCATTTT. The variable domain in full, completed from reference TRBV19 and TRBJ1-5, reads DGGITQSPKYLFRKEGQNVTLSCEQNLNHDAMYWYRQDPGQGLRLIYYSQIVNDFQKGDIAEGYSVSREKKESFPLTVTSAQKNPTAFYLCASSIGDSHLQPQHFGDGTRLSIL.

The chain employs TRBV3-1 (or the pseudogene TRBV3-2) and TRBJ1-2, with no clear D. The CDR3 runs to 14 residues. Germline lookup yields CDR1 LGHDT and CDR2 YNNKEL (reference sequence). V was trimmed by 0 bases and J by 8 bases, leaving 13 bases between them. This chain's CDR3 is CASSQDRERSGYTF. The DNA for the CDR3 is TGTGCCAGCAGCCAAGATAGGGAGAGAAGCGGCTACACCTTC.

V is TRBV6-5 and J is TRBJ1-3; tentative D call: TRBD1 (5 bases). The germline gives CDR1 MNHEY, CDR2 SVGAGI. The CDR3 totals 15 residues. V lost 8 bases and J 2 bases, leaving 16 bases between the germline ends. CDR3 in amino acids: CASAGPGKPGNTIYF. As DNA, the CDR3 is TGTGCCAGCGCCGGTCCAGGGAAGCCTGGAAACACCATATATTTT.

This clone has just a few counts. The J gene is TRBJ1-1, the V gene TRBV5-1; D not certain. Germline V gene sequence: CDR1 SGHRS, CDR2 YFSETQ. The CDR3 loop spans 14 amino acids. The ends were cut back, 5 bases at V and 1 base at J, with 12 bases in the middle. The CDR3 DNA reads as TGCGCCAGCAGTCGAACAGCAACGAACACTGAAGCTTTCTTT. This encodes CASSRTATNTEAFF.